Following are 2 T cell receptor beta chains from one sample sequenced in a study of blood T cell repertoires in COVID-19. Libraries were prepared by immunoSEQ multiplex PCR; TCRdb keeps only in-frame clonotypes and omits some of them. The sample lists some 160,000 clones, around 80% occurring once. Input material: peripheral blood. The source of these receptors is a man aged 55 to 69 with acute or convalescent COVID-19.

The chain links TRBV7-6 to TRBJ2-1; TRBD1 matches 8 bases. Per the germline V gene, CDR1 is SGHVS and CDR2 is FNYEAQ. The CDR3 contains 14 residues. V shed 5 bases, J shed 5 bases, and the junction held 5 bases outside the gene matches. CDR3 in DNA: TGTGCCAGCAGCCTTAGGACAGGGAACAATGAGCAGTTCTTC. This translates into CASSLRTGNNEQFF.

This clone was observed a handful of times. The rearrangement joins TRBV3-1 (or the pseudogene TRBV3-2) to TRBJ1-1; the D is unclear. Germline CDR1 reads LGHDT; CDR2 reads YNNKEL (reference sequence). The CDR3 loop spans 14 amino acids. Trimming left V 0 bases short and J 7 bases short, with 12 bases between. The CDR3 sequence is CASSQDLQLIEAFF. CDR3 sequence (DNA): TGTGCCAGCAGCCAAGATTTACAGCTGATTGAAGCTTTCTTT.